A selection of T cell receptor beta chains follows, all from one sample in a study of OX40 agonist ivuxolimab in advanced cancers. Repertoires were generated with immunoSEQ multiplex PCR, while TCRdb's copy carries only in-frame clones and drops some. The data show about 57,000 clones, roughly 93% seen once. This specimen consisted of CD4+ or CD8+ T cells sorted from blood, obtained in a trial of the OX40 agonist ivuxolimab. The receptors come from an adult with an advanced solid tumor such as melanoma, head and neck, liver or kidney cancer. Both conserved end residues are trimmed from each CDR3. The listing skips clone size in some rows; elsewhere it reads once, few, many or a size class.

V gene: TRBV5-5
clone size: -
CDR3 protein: ASSSDRAVSYEQY

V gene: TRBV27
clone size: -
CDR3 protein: ASSGTGGNTIY

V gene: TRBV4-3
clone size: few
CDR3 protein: ASSQEGAGGYRNEQF

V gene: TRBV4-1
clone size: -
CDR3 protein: ASSQDWGREGQYEQY

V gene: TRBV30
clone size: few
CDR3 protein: AWGDSGNTIY

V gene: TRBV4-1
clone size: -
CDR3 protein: ASSEPTGEDQPQH

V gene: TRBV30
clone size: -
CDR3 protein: ASSRAVKGYT

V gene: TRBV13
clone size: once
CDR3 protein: ASSLGRGNTIY

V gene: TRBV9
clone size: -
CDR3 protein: ASSGAVSSYNEQF

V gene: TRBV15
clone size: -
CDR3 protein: ATSKGSVSAYYEQY

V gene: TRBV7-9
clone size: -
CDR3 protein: ASSPPSGTAKLTGELF

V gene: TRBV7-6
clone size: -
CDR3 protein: ASSPGPGGGHEQF

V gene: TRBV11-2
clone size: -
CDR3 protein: ASSLAATRNNEQF

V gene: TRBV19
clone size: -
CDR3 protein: ASSMDREAMNTEAF

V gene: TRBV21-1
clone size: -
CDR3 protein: ASSKVRRRAKNIQY

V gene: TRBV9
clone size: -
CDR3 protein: ASSANINGQGNEAF

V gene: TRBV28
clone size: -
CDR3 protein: ASSYRSPTYEQY

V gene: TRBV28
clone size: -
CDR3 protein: ASSPRLSGRVSDTQY

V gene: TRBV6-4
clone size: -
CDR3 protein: ASSPLAAPSSTDTQY

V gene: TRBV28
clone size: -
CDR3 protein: ASSTDWTALWRDTEAF

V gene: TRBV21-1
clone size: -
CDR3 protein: ASSNSRARGKGPGPYEQY

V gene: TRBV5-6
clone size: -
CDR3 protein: ASSRGPGQY

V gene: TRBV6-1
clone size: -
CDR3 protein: ATGARDRVYDTQY

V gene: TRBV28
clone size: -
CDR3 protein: ASSFVWGGNYEQY

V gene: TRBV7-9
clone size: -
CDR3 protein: ASSRIQGGYT